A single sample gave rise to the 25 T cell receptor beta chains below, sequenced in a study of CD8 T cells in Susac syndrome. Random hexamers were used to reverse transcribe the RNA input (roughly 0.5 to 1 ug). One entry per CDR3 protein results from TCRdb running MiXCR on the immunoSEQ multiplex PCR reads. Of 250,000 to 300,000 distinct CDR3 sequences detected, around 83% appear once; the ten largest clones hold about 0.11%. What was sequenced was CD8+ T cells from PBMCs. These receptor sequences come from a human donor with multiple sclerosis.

The CDR3 sequence is CASSPSRRGTYGYTF. The DNA for the CDR3 is TGTGCCAGCAGCCCGAGCCGGAGGGGGACTTATGGCTACACCTTC. The rearrangement uses TRBV14 and TRBJ1-2, with D possibly matching TRBD1 (6 bases). The germline gives CDR1 SGHDN, CDR2 FVKESK. Trimming cost V 4 bases and J 5 bases, with 17 bases left between them. There are 15 residues in the CDR3.

DNA for the CDR3: TGCAGCGCTCCAGACAGGGGGCTCGGCTACACCTTC. It codes for CSAPDRGLGYTF. The gene calls are TRBV29-1 and TRBJ1-2, with 10 bases fitting TRBD1. Germline CDR1 is SQVTM and CDR2 is ANQGSEA. Trimming took 7 bases from V and 8 from J; bases not matched to a gene: 7. This CDR3 spans 12 amino acids.

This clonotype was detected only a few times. The CDR3 here is CASRDDSYEQYF. CDR3 nucleotide sequence: TGTGCCAGCAGAGATGACAGCTACGAGCAGTACTTC. This sequence joins TRBV2 and TRBJ2-7; perhaps TRBD1 as D (5 bases). The CDR3 sequence is 12 residues long. Trimming took 6 bases from V and 3 from J, leaving 9 bases between them. From germline, CDR1 is SNHLY and CDR2 FYNNEI.

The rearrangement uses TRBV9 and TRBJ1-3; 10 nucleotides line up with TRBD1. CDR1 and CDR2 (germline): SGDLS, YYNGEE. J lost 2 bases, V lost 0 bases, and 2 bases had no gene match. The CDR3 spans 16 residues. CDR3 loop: CASSVGGTGAGNTIYF. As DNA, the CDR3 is TGTGCCAGCAGCGTAGGAGGGACAGGGGCTGGAAACACCATATATTTT.

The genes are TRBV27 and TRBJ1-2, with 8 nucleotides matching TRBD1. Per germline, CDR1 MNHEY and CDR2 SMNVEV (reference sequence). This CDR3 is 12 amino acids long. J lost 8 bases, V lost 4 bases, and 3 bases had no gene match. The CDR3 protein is CASSSPGGGYTF. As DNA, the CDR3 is TGTGCCAGCAGTTCACCAGGGGGCGGCTACACCTTC.

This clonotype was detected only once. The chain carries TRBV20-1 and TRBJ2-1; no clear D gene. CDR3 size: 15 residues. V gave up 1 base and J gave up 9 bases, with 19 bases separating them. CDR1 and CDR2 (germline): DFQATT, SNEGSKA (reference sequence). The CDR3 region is CSARGTVGFEAEQFF. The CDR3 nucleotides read TGCAGTGCTAGAGGAACGGTCGGGTTTGAGGCTGAGCAGTTCTTC.

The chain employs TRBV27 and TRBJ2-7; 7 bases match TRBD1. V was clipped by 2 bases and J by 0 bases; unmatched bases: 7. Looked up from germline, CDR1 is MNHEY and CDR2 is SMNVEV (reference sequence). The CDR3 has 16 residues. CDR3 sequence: CASSLNFGTVSYEQYF. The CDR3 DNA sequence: TGTGCCAGCAGTTTAAATTTCGGGACAGTCTCCTACGAGCAGTACTTC.

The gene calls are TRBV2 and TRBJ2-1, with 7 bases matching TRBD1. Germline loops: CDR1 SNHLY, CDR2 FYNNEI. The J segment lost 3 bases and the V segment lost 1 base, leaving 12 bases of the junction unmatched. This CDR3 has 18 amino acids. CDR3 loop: CASSEEGAHAEFYNEQFF. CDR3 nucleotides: TGTGCCAGCAGTGAAGAGGGGGCACACGCGGAGTTCTACAATGAGCAGTTCTTC.

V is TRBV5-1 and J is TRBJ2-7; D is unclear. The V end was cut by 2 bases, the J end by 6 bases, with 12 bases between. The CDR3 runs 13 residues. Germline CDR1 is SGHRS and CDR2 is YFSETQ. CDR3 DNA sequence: TGCGCCAGCAGCTTCCCCCCCGTGCCCGAGCAGTACTTC. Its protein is CASSFPPVPEQYF.

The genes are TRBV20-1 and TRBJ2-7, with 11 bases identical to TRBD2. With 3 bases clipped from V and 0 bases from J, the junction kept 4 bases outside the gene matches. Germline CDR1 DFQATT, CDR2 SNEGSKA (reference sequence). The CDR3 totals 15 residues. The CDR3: CSARKLAGDSYEQYF. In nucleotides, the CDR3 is TGCAGTGCTAGGAAACTAGCGGGAGACTCCTACGAGCAGTACTTC.

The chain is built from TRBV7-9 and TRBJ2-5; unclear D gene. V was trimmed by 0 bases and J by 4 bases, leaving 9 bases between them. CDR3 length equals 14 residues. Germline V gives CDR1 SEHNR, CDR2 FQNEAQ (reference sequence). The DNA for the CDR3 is TGTGCCAGCAGCTTAGCGTCGGCCCGAGAGACCCAGTACTTC. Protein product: CASSLASARETQYF. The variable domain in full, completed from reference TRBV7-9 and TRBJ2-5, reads DTGVSQNPRHKITKRGQNVTFRCDPISEHNRLYWYRQTLGQGPEFLTYFQNEAQLEKSRLLSDRFSAERPKGSFSTLEIQRTEQGDSAMYLCASSLASARETQYFGPGTRLLVL.

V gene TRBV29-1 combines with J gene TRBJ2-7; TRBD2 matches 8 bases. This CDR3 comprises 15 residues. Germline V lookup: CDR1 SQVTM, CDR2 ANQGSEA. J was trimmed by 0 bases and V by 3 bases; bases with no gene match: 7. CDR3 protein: CSVEIAGPFSYEQYF. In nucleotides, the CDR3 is TGCAGCGTTGAGATAGCGGGGCCCTTCTCCTACGAGCAGTACTTC.

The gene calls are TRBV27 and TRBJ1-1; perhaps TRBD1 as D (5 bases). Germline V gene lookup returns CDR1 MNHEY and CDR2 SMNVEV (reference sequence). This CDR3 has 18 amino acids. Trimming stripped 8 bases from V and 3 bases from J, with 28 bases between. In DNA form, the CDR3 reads TGTGCCAGCGTACCATGGGGGGGGTACCCCCTGGGGGACACTGAAGCTTTCTTT. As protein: CASVPWGGYPLGDTEAFF.

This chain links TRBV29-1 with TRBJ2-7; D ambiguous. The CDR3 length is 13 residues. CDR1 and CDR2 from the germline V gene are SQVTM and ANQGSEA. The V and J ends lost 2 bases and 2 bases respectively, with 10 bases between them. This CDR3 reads CSVETGTPYEQYF. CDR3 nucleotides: TGCAGCGTTGAAACGGGTACCCCCTACGAGCAGTACTTC.

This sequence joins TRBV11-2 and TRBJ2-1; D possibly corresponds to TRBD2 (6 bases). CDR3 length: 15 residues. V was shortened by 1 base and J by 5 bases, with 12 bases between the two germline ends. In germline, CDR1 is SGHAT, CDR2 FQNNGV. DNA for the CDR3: TGTGCCAGCAGCTTAGCTCCTAGCGCCAACAATGAGCAGTTCTTC. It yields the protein CASSLAPSANNEQFF.

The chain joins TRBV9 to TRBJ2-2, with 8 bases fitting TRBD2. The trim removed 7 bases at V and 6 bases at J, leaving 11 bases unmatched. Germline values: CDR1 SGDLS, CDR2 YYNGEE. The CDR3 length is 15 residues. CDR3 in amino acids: CASSGTEREPGELFF. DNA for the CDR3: TGTGCCAGCTCGGGGACGGAGCGGGAGCCCGGGGAGCTGTTTTTT.

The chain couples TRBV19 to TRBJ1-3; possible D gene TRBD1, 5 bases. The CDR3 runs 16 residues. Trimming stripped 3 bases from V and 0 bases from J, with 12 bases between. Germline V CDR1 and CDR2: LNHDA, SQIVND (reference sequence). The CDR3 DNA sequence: TGTGCCAGTAGTATCCTCGGGACGAGCTCTGGAAACACCATATATTTT. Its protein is CASSILGTSSGNTIYF.

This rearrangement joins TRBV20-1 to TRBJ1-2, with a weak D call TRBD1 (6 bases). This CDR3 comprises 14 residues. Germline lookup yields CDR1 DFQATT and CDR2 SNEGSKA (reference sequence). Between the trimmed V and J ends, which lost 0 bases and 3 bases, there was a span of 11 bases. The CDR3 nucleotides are TGCAGTGCTAGAGATCAGGACAGATACTATGGCTACACCTTC. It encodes CSARDQDRYYGYTF.

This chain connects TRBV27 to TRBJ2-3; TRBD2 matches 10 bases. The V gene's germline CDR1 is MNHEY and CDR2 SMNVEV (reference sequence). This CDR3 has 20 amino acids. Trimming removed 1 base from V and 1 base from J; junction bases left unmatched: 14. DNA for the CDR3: TGTGCCAGCAGTTTATATCGCCGTCGGACTAGCGGATGGGGCACAGATACGCAGTATTTT. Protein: CASSLYRRRTSGWGTDTQYF.

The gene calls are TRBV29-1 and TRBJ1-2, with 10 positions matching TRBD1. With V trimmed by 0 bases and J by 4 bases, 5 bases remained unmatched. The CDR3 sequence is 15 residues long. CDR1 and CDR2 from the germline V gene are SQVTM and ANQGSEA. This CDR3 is CSVEDRQGAGYGYTF. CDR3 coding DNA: TGCAGCGTTGAAGATCGACAGGGGGCGGGCTATGGCTACACCTTC. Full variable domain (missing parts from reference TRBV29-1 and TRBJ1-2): SAVISQKPSRDICQRGTSLTIQCQVDSQVTMMFWYRQQPGQSLTLIATANQGSEATYESGFVIDKFPISRPNLTFSTLTVSNMSPEDSSIYLCSVEDRQGAGYGYTFGSGTRLTVV.

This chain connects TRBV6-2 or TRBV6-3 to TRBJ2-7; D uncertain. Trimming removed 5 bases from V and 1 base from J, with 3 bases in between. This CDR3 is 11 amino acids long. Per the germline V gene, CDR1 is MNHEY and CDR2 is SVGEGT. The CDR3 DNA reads TGTGCCAGCAGTATGTCCTACGAGCAGTACTTC. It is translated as CASSMSYEQYF.

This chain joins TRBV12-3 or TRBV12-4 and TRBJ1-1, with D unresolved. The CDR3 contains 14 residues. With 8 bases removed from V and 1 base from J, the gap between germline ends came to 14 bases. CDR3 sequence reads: CASRIGLQNTEAFF. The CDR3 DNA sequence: TGTGCCAGCCGAATCGGACTCCAGAACACTGAAGCTTTCTTT.

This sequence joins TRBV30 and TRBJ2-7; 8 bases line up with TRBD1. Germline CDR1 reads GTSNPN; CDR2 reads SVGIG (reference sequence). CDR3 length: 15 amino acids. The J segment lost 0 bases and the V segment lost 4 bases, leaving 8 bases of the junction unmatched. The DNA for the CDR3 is TGTGCCTGGAAAAGGCCAGGGGGCCTCTCCTACGAGCAGTACTTC. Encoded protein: CAWKRPGGLSYEQYF.

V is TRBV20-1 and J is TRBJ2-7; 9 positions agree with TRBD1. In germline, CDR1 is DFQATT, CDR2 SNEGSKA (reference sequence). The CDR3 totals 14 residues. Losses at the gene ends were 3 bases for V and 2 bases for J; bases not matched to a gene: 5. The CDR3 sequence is CSARDRGETYEQYF. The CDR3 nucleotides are TGCAGTGCTAGGGACAGGGGCGAGACCTACGAGCAGTACTTC.

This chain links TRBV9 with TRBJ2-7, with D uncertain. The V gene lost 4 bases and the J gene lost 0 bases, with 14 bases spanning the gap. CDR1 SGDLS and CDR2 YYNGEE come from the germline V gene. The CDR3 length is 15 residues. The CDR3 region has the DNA TGTGCCAGCAGCCCAGCTTTGGCCAACTCCTACGAGCAGTACTTC. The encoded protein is CASSPALANSYEQYF.